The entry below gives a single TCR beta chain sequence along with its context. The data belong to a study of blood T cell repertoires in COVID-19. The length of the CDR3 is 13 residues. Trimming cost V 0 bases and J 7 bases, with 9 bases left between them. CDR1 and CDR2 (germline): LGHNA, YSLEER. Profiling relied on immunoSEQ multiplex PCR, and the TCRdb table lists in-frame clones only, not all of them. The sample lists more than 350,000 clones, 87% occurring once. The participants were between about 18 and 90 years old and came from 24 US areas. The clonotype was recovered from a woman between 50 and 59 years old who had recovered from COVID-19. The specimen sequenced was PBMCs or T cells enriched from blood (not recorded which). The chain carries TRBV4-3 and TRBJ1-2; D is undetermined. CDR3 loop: CASSQDGPSGYTF. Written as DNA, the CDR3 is TGCGCCAGCAGCCAAGATGGCCCTTCTGGCTACACCTTC.